The 3 T cell receptor beta chains below come from one sample, sequenced in a study of OX40 agonist ivuxolimab in advanced cancers. Clones were sequenced by immunoSEQ multiplex PCR, and TCRdb holds only the in-frame ones, with some missing. The profile shows roughly 50,000 clones, 65% to 85% of them singletons. The sequences come from CD4+ or CD8+ T cells sorted from blood, collected in a trial of the OX40 agonist ivuxolimab. Source of these receptors: an adult with an advanced solid tumor such as melanoma, head and neck, liver or kidney cancer.

This chain connects TRBV28 to TRBJ1-4; 7 bases map to TRBD1. The V and J ends lost 2 bases and 11 bases, in that order; junction bases with no gene match: 8. The CDR3 contains 14 residues. CDR1 and CDR2 (germline): MDHEN, SYDVKM. CDR3 region: CASSLRQGVGKLFF. The CDR3 nucleotides are TGTGCCAGCAGTTTAAGACAGGGTGTCGGGAAACTGTTTTTT.

This clone was observed a few times. The V call is TRBV7-9, the J call TRBJ2-5, with TRBD2 matching over 7 bases. The V segment lost 6 bases and the J segment 1 base; nucleotides outside the gene matches: 11. Germline loops: CDR1 SEHNR, CDR2 FQNEAQ (reference sequence). CDR3 length equals 16 residues. The CDR3 loop reads CASRPKVGGTQETQYF. DNA of the CDR3: TGTGCCAGCAGACCAAAGGTCGGGGGGACCCAAGAGACCCAGTACTTC.

The rearrangement uses TRBV2 and TRBJ1-5, with a tentative D call TRBD1 (5 bases). CDR1 SNHLY and CDR2 FYNNEI come from the germline V gene. The CDR3 has 14 residues. The V and J ends lost 8 bases and 4 bases respectively, with 15 bases between them. The DNA of the CDR3 is TGTGCCAGCCAGGAAAATCAGGGAAATCAGCCCCAGCATTTT. Protein product: CASQENQGNQPQHF.